This T cell receptor beta chain emerged from a study of early T cells in non-severe SARS-CoV-2 infection. Study in general: Unsorted whole blood bulk RNA was sequenced, with unpaired chains. Study results and caveats: The matching step, a VDJdb search, favored anti-spike CD8 responses and missed private and CD4 specificities.

Unique molecular identifiers were affixed to single, distinct cDNA molecules. Each CDR3 protein gets one entry after TCRdb re-called the 5' RACE reads with MiXCR. The sample includes 25,000 to 35,000 distinct CDR3 sequences, 4.6% seen only once; the top ten take under 6%. The CDR3 is 15 residues long. This clonotype was observed many times. What it binds is unknown. This TCR derives from an adult who was a healthcare worker with PCR-confirmed SARS-CoV-2 infection or an uninfected control (not recorded which). The chain employs TRBV12-2 and TRBJ2-3; TRBD1 is the table's D call and was not checked against the DNA. TRBV12-2 counts as a pseudogene. Sequenced here: whole blood, sampled at baseline. The CDR3 sequence: CASGFSPLGTDTQYF. The DNA for the CDR3 is TGTGCAAGCGGCTTTTCGCCCTTAGGGACAGATACGCAGTATTTT.